This TCR beta chain appears in the sequencing data of a study of blood T cell repertoires in COVID-19. Background on the study: Samples representing acute and convalescent COVID-19 were sourced from the United States, Italy and Spain.

Sequencing used immunoSEQ multiplex PCR; TCRdb keeps in-frame clones, though not all of them. The data show roughly 500,000 clones, more than 85% seen once. The cohort comprised adults aged about 18 to 100 years residing in approximately 25 US areas. V was pared by 4 bases and J by 2 bases, with 9 bases between. Germline V gene lookup returns CDR1 SGHDN and CDR2 FVKESK. This CDR3 has 14 amino acids. V and J are TRBV14 and TRBJ1-3; D perhaps matches TRBD1 (5 bases). This sequence originates from a woman aged 55-70 years who had recovered from COVID-19. Specimen: PBMCs or T cells enriched from blood (not recorded which). The CDR3 loop reads CASSPRGTGNTIYF. In DNA, the CDR3 is TGTGCCAGCAGCCCCCGGGGGACTGGAAACACCATATATTTT.